The 9 T cell receptor beta chains given below trace back to one sample, sequenced in a study of beta chain features in type 1 diabetes. Of the isolated RNA, all was reverse transcribed, and so the sequenced material was expressed TCRB transcripts. Generated by immunoSEQ multiplex PCR, the TCRdb table keeps only in-frame clones and is missing some. This sample has roughly 500,000 clones; approximately 30% occur once, and the top ten carry more than 0.055%. Sequenced input: naive CD4+ T cells from blood. The origin of the receptors is a man younger than 35 in good health.

The rearrangement joins TRBV30 to TRBJ2-5; D is ambiguous. Trimming left V 3 bases short and J 6 bases short, with 8 bases between. CDR3 size: 11 residues. Germline CDR1 GTSNPN, CDR2 SVGIG (reference sequence). The CDR3 protein is CAWSSVKTQYF. The CDR3 DNA sequence: TGTGCCTGGAGCTCTGTGAAGACCCAGTACTTC.

The chain employs TRBV5-1 and TRBJ2-3; D gene uncertain. CDR1 is SGHRS, CDR2 YFSETQ, per germline. The CDR3 is 13 amino acids. V lost 0 bases and J 1 base, leaving 3 bases between the germline ends. DNA for the CDR3: TGCGCCAGCAGCTTGGACGGCACAGATACGCAGTATTTT. Amino acid sequence: CASSLDGTDTQYF.

This clone has a handful of counts. This chain joins TRBV10-3 and TRBJ2-1; a possible D gene is TRBD2 (5 bases). CDR1 and CDR2 (germline): ENHRY, SYGVKD. Trimming stripped 2 bases from V and 2 bases from J, with 10 bases between. This CDR3 comprises 15 residues. CDR3 loop: CAISEPFGAYNEQFF. The CDR3 DNA reads TGTGCCATCAGTGAGCCCTTCGGGGCCTACAATGAGCAGTTCTTC.

This chain uses TRBV6-1 with TRBJ2-6; D gene ambiguous. This CDR3 comprises 17 residues. Trimming took 2 bases from V and 2 from J, leaving 13 bases between them. The V gene's germline CDR1 is MNHNS and CDR2 SASEGT. The CDR3 region has the DNA TGTGCCAGCAGTGAAAGGTGGATAGGGCCTGGGGCCAACGTCCTGACTTTC. Translating it yields CASSERWIGPGANVLTF.

The chain joins TRBV29-1 to TRBJ2-1; 7 positions match TRBD1. V was clipped by 7 bases and J by 0 bases; unmatched bases: 9. Germline V gene data show CDR1 as SQVTM and CDR2 as ANQGSEA. CDR3 size: 15 residues. The CDR3 bases are TGCAGCGGTAGAGGGACAGCCTACTCCTACAATGAGCAGTTCTTC. Protein product: CSGRGTAYSYNEQFF.

This clone has a handful of counts. The chain links TRBV14 to TRBJ2-5, with D maybe TRBD1 (6 bases). Between the trimmed V and J ends, which lost 4 bases and 2 bases, there was a span of 11 bases. Germline assignment: CDR1 SGHDN and CDR2 FVKESK. This CDR3 spans 14 amino acids. The CDR3 nucleotides read TGTGCCAGCAGCCTCCGGGACAAACAAGAGACCCAGTACTTC. It specifies CASSLRDKQETQYF.

Many counts were recorded for this clone. The genes are TRBV30 and TRBJ2-6; no reliable D call. Germline values: CDR1 GTSNPN, CDR2 SVGIG (reference sequence). This CDR3 has 16 residues. V lost 0 bases, J lost 1 base, and 10 bases lay in between. The CDR3 protein is CAWSVPGWSGANVLTF. Here the CDR3 DNA reads TGTGCCTGGAGTGTCCCAGGTTGGTCTGGGGCCAACGTCCTGACTTTC.

This chain connects TRBV30 to TRBJ2-1; 9 bases line up with TRBD1. This CDR3 contains 14 residues. V gave up 4 bases and J gave up 4 bases; unmatched junction bases: 5. The germline V gene encodes CDR1 GTSNPN and CDR2 SVGIG (reference sequence). DNA of the CDR3: TGTGCCTGGACCAACAGGGGGCTGTACAATGAGCAGTTCTTC. Protein sequence: CAWTNRGLYNEQFF. The full variable domain, rest sourced from reference TRBV30 and TRBJ2-1, is SQTIHQWPATLVQPVGSPLSLECTVEGTSNPNLYWYRQAAGRGLQLLFYSVGIGQISSEVPQNLSASRPQDRQFILSSKKLLLSDSGFYLCAWTNRGLYNEQFFGPGTRLTVL.

The chain recombines TRBV30 with TRBJ1-6; 9 nucleotides line up with TRBD1. This CDR3 region has 14 residues. J was trimmed by 10 bases and V by 4 bases; bases with no gene match: 8. Germline loops: CDR1 GTSNPN, CDR2 SVGIG (reference sequence). This CDR3 reads CAWTRTGGWSPLHF. In DNA form, the CDR3 reads TGTGCCTGGACCCGTACAGGGGGCTGGTCACCCCTCCACTTT.